The 18 T cell receptor beta chains in this list originate from one sample, sequenced in a study of OX40 agonist ivuxolimab in advanced cancers. TCRdb's copy holds only in-frame clones and misses some; the assay was immunoSEQ multiplex PCR. The sample has about 54,000 clones; roughly 81% are singletons. The input for sequencing was CD4+ or CD8+ T cells sorted from blood, taken in a trial of the OX40 agonist ivuxolimab. The origin of the receptors is an adult with an advanced solid tumor such as melanoma, head and neck, liver or kidney cancer.

The chain uses TRBV5-1 and TRBJ2-7; D possibly uses TRBD1 or TRBD2 (6 bases each). V lost 7 bases, J lost 3 bases, and 17 bases lay in between. Germline lookup yields CDR1 SGHRS and CDR2 YFSETQ. This CDR3 is 14 amino acids long. The CDR3 spells CASQHGGGDYEQYF. CDR3 bases: TGCGCCAGCCAACACGGAGGGGGAGACTACGAGCAGTACTTC.

J is TRBJ2-3 and V is TRBV5-1; 11 bases line up with TRBD2. Germline V gives CDR1 SGHRS, CDR2 YFSETQ. The CDR3 extends over 16 amino acids. The J segment lost 2 bases and the V segment lost 4 bases, leaving 6 bases of the junction unmatched. For the CDR3, the DNA is TGCGCCAGCAGCGAAATAGCGGGAGGGGCCACAGATACGCAGTATTTT. This translates into CASSEIAGGATDTQYF.

The rearrangement joins TRBV28 to TRBJ1-2; possible D gene TRBD1, 5 bases. This CDR3 contains 14 residues. V lost 3 bases and J 1 base, leaving 9 bases between the germline ends. The V gene's germline CDR1 is MDHEN and CDR2 SYDVKM. The CDR3 DNA follows: TGTGCCAGCAGTTTGTCCAGGGTTAACTATGGCTACACCTTC. As protein: CASSLSRVNYGYTF.

This clone was detected a few times. V is TRBV5-1 and J is TRBJ1-5; no definite D call. The CDR3 extends over 15 amino acids. Germline CDR1 and CDR2: SGHRS and YFSETQ. Trimming pared 1 base from V and 0 bases from J, leaving 8 bases between. In nucleotides, the CDR3 is TGCGCCAGCAGCTTGTCCGGAGATAGCAATCAGCCCCAGCATTTT. Translated, it gives CASSLSGDSNQPQHF.

The rearrangement links TRBV9 to TRBJ2-3; TRBD2 matches 10 bases. V dropped 0 bases and J dropped 6; count of bases not matched to a gene: 4. CDR1 and CDR2 (germline): SGDLS, YYNGEE. CDR3 length equals 15 residues. The CDR3 spells CASSVGPSGSDTQYF. The CDR3 nucleotides read TGTGCCAGCAGCGTAGGTCCTAGCGGGAGTGATACGCAGTATTTT.

This clone was detected once. The J gene is TRBJ1-5, the V gene TRBV6-1, with a weak D call TRBD1 (5 bases). V lost 7 bases, J lost 6 bases, and 19 bases lay in between. CDR1 MNHNS and CDR2 SASEGT come from the germline V gene. The CDR3 runs to 15 residues. The CDR3 loop reads CASIPGTQGTQPQHF. The CDR3 nucleotides read TGTGCCAGCATTCCTGGGACTCAGGGAACTCAGCCCCAGCATTTT.

This chain uses TRBV30 with TRBJ1-2; TRBD1 might be the D (6 bases). This CDR3 has 13 residues. Germline CDR1 reads GTSNPN; CDR2 reads SVGIG (reference sequence). The V and J ends lost 1 base and 7 bases respectively, with 13 bases between them. The CDR3 loop is CAWSETGFTGYTF. For the CDR3, the DNA is TGTGCCTGGAGTGAAACAGGGTTTACTGGCTACACCTTC.

V and J are TRBV6-1 and TRBJ2-2; D is unclear. Germline V gives CDR1 MNHNS, CDR2 SASEGT. CDR3 length equals 15 residues. The V end was cut by 6 bases, the J end by 1 base, with 12 bases between. Here the CDR3 reads CASSSNGLNTGELFF. DNA of the CDR3: TGTGCCAGCAGCAGTAACGGGCTGAACACCGGGGAGCTGTTTTTT.

CDR3 in DNA: TGCGCCAGCGGGCTAACTAGCGGGACGGGAGAGACCCAGTACTTC. Translated: CASGLTSGTGETQYF. The rearrangement joins TRBV5-1 to TRBJ2-5; 10 bases fit TRBD2. Germline V gene data show CDR1 as SGHRS and CDR2 as YFSETQ. The CDR3 covers 15 residues. J gave up 4 bases and V 7 bases, and 10 bases lay outside the gene matches.

The J gene is TRBJ1-5, the V gene TRBV28; TRBD1 matches at 8 bases. The J segment lost 9 bases and the V segment lost 10 bases, leaving 8 bases of the junction unmatched. The germline gives CDR1 MDHEN, CDR2 SYDVKM. The length of the CDR3 is 12 residues. The CDR3, as DNA: TGTGCCACACAGGACAGGGTCTTGCCCCAGCATTTT. This sequence encodes CATQDRVLPQHF. The full variable domain, rest sourced from reference TRBV28 and TRBJ1-5, is DVKVTQSSRYLVKRTGEKVFLECVQDMDHENMFWYRQDPGLGLRLIYFSYDVKMKEKGDIPEGYSVSREKKERFSLILESASTNQTSMYLCATQDRVLPQHFGDGTRLSIL.

The chain's CDR3 is CAQTPGFRKLFF. The CDR3 DNA follows: TGTGCCCAGACACCCGGTTTTCGAAAACTGTTTTTT. V and J are TRBV19 and TRBJ1-4; D is undetermined. The CDR3 spans 12 residues. Trimming shortened V by 11 bases and J by 10 bases, and 17 bases separated the two germline ends. Germline lookup yields CDR1 LNHDA and CDR2 SQIVND (reference sequence).

The chain couples TRBV11-3 to TRBJ2-1; no firm D call. Germline assignment: CDR1 SGHNT and CDR2 YENEEA. V lost 4 bases and J lost 5, with 12 bases in between. The CDR3 covers 14 residues. The CDR3 nucleotides read TGTGCCAGCAGCTCCGGACGACAACACAATGAGCAGTTCTTC. Translating it yields CASSSGRQHNEQFF.

This chain joins TRBV5-4 and TRBJ2-1; 9 nucleotides agree with TRBD2. The CDR3 length is 20 residues. The V and J ends lost 4 bases and 5 bases, in that order; junction bases with no gene match: 22. Germline V gene sequence: CDR1 SGHNT, CDR2 YYREEE (reference sequence). CDR3 coding DNA: TGTGCCAGCAGCCTGTATGGTTGGACTCGCGGGAGGGGAGAGGACAATGAGCAGTTCTTC. Residues: CASSLYGWTRGRGEDNEQFF.

The V call is TRBV16, the J call TRBJ2-1; D may be TRBD2 (5 bases). Germline assignment: CDR1 KGHSY and CDR2 FQNENV. There are 13 residues in the CDR3. Trimming took 2 bases from V and 9 from J, leaving 11 bases between them. The CDR3 spells CASSQRADGEQFF. The CDR3 DNA sequence: TGTGCCAGCAGCCAACGAGCGGACGGTGAGCAGTTCTTC. Complete variable domain (other parts from reference TRBV16 and TRBJ2-1): GEEVAQTPKHLVRGEGQKAKLYCAPIKGHSYVFWYQQVLKNEFKFLISFQNENVFDETGMPKERFSAKCLPNSPCSLEIQATKLEDSAVYFCASSQRADGEQFFGPGTRLTVL.

The chain uses TRBV5-1 and TRBJ2-1; no reliable D call. CDR3 length: 13 residues. The V and J ends lost 3 bases and 10 bases respectively, with 14 bases between them. Germline CDR1 SGHRS, CDR2 YFSETQ. For the CDR3, the DNA is TGCGCCAGCAGCTCTCATGTCGGATCGGAGCAGTTCTTC. Amino acid sequence: CASSSHVGSEQFF.

The CDR3 here is CSAIGQGTYGYTF. The DNA of the CDR3 is TGCAGCGCCATAGGACAGGGGACCTATGGCTACACCTTC. The genes are TRBV29-1 and TRBJ1-2; 9 bases fit TRBD1. The V segment lost 7 bases and the J segment 4 bases; nucleotides outside the gene matches: 7. The germline V gene encodes CDR1 SQVTM and CDR2 ANQGSEA. CDR3 length: 13 amino acids.

The chain has TRBV19 and TRBJ2-6; D is unclear. V dropped 1 base and J dropped 0 bases, with 10 bases sitting between them. The CDR3 consists of 17 residues. Per germline, CDR1 LNHDA and CDR2 SQIVND (reference sequence). CDR3 in DNA: TGTGCCAGTAGTATAGGGCAGGAGACCTCTGGGGCCAACGTCCTGACTTTC. Amino acid sequence: CASSIGQETSGANVLTF.

The J gene is TRBJ1-2, the V gene TRBV28, with TRBD1 identical over 8 bases. Germline V lookup: CDR1 MDHEN, CDR2 SYDVKM. With V trimmed by 2 bases and J by 8 bases, 16 bases remained unmatched. The CDR3 has 17 amino acids. The CDR3 spells CASSLIGQGRTLDGYTF. CDR3 DNA sequence: TGTGCCAGCAGTTTAATTGGACAGGGAAGGACCCTTGACGGCTACACCTTC.